This T cell receptor (beta chain) is drawn from a study of blood T cell repertoires in COVID-19. In the study overall: Sites in the United States, Italy and Spain provided acute and convalescent COVID-19 samples. From T cells, B-cell-depleted T cells, or PBMCs came the material, which was cDNA or gDNA.

Study processing details: From reference gene primer amplification, estimates of nucleated cell counts were derived. The protocol was immunoSEQ multiplex PCR, while the TCRdb copy is restricted to in-frame clones and leaves out a portion. For V, J and clone size, that table is used; D and trimming come from the DNA. The table shows 250,000 to 300,000 clones, with about 70% occurring only once. This clone occurred a few times. The CDR3 loop spans 15 amino acids. Per the germline V gene, CDR1 is KGHSH and CDR2 is LQKENI. The V and J ends lost 2 bases and 7 bases, in that order; junction bases with no gene match: 6.

The chain has TRBV18 and TRBJ1-5; 9 nucleotides line up with TRBD1. The sample was peripheral blood. This TCR was recovered from a woman aged 80 or over with acute or convalescent COVID-19. The CDR3 nucleotides are TGTGCCAGCTCACCAGGGACAGGGAATGGACAGCCCCAGCATTTT. Translation gives CASSPGTGNGQPQHF.